These 20 T cell receptor beta chains share one sample of origin, sequenced in a study of blood T cell repertoires in COVID-19. Data came from immunoSEQ multiplex PCR; TCRdb stores just in-frame clones and leaves some out. The data contain around 300,000 clones, approximately 86% of them seen just once; the ten biggest clones take up less than 15%. Source material: peripheral blood. Receptor source: a woman aged 70-85 years with COVID-19, enrolled during active disease.

The J gene is TRBJ1-5, the V gene TRBV3-1 (or the pseudogene TRBV3-2); no clear D gene. CDR3 length: 14 residues. Germline CDR1 LGHDT, CDR2 YNNKEL (reference sequence). V was cut by 1 base and J by 1 base, with 5 bases left in between. CDR3: CASSQAVSNQPQHF. Here the CDR3 DNA reads TGTGCCAGCAGCCAAGCGGTCAGCAATCAGCCCCAGCATTTT.

The chain combines TRBV7-9 with TRBJ1-6, with D possibly being TRBD1 (5 bases). CDR1 SEHNR and CDR2 FQNEAQ come from the germline V gene (reference sequence). The V gene lost 1 base and the J gene lost 6 bases, with 13 bases spanning the gap. The CDR3 spans 16 residues. CDR3 loop: CASSLGQGTINSPLHF. The CDR3, as DNA: TGTGCCAGCAGCTTAGGGCAGGGCACTATTAATTCACCCCTCCACTTT.

The chain has TRBV14 and TRBJ1-2, with TRBD1 identical over 8 bases. V dropped 4 bases and J dropped 6; count of bases not matched to a gene: 7. The CDR3 covers 14 residues. The germline V gene encodes CDR1 SGHDN and CDR2 FVKESK. The CDR3 loop is CASSPWTGLDGYTF. As DNA, the CDR3 is TGTGCCAGCAGCCCGTGGACAGGGCTCGATGGCTACACCTTC.

The V call is TRBV6-5, the J call TRBJ1-3, with D perhaps matching TRBD1 (6 bases). Between the trimmed V and J ends, which lost 4 bases and 7 bases, there was a span of 11 bases. CDR1 is MNHEY, CDR2 SVGAGI, per germline. The CDR3 consists of 13 residues. The CDR3 spells CASSLDRLNTIYF. CDR3 DNA sequence: TGTGCCAGCAGTTTAGACAGGTTGAACACCATATATTTT.

The gene calls are TRBV9 and TRBJ1-1; 9 bases map to TRBD1. With 0 bases clipped from V and 4 bases from J, the junction kept 4 bases outside the gene matches. The CDR3 has 15 amino acids. CDR1 and CDR2 (germline): SGDLS, YYNGEE. The DNA for the CDR3 is TGTGCCAGCAGCGTAGGGGACAGGGCGGGCACTGAAGCTTTCTTT. Amino acid sequence: CASSVGDRAGTEAFF.

This sequence joins TRBV18 and TRBJ1-4; 8 bases are shared with TRBD1. V shed 4 bases and J 8 bases; nucleotides not matched to a gene: 9. This CDR3 has 15 amino acids. Germline lookup yields CDR1 KGHSH and CDR2 LQKENI. In nucleotides, the CDR3 is TGTGCCAGCTCACGCGTCCAGGGGGCTGAAGAAAAACTGTTTTTT. This codes for CASSRVQGAEEKLFF.

J is TRBJ1-6 and V is TRBV5-6; 10 nucleotides align to TRBD1. J gave up 10 bases and V 3 bases, and 7 bases lay outside the gene matches. The CDR3 loop spans 15 amino acids. Germline lookup yields CDR1 SGHDT and CDR2 YYEEEE. The CDR3 here is CASSYRQGAGSPLHF. DNA for the CDR3: TGTGCCAGCAGCTACCGACAGGGGGCAGGATCACCCCTCCACTTT.

The J gene is TRBJ2-7, the V gene TRBV7-8; TRBD2 might be the D (5 bases). The CDR3 is made up of 15 amino acids. Between the trimmed V and J ends, which lost 1 base and 2 bases, there was a span of 12 bases. Germline V lookup: CDR1 SGHVS, CDR2 FQNEAQ. The CDR3 nucleotides read TGTGCCAGCAGCTTAGAAATTAGGGAGACCTACGAGCAGTACTTC. Translated: CASSLEIRETYEQYF.

The rearrangement links TRBV7-2 to TRBJ2-1; 9 nucleotides line up with TRBD2. J was trimmed by 7 bases and V by 3 bases; bases with no gene match: 4. The V gene's germline CDR1 is SGHTA and CDR2 FQGNSA. CDR3 size: 14 residues. The CDR3 sequence: CASSFSTSGNEQFF. The CDR3 DNA is TGTGCCAGCAGCTTTTCTACTAGCGGGAATGAGCAGTTCTTC. Looking up the rest from reference TRBV7-2 and TRBJ2-1 gives the full variable domain: GAGVSQSPSNKVTEKGKDVELRCDPISGHTALYWYRQSLGQGLEFLIYFQGNSAPDKSGLPSDRFSAERTGGSVSTLTIQRTQQEDSAVYLCASSFSTSGNEQFFGPGTRLTVL.

The chain has TRBV5-3 and TRBJ1-1; a possible D gene is TRBD1 (5 bases). TRBV5-3 is an ORF for which the function is uncertain. The CDR3 sequence is 15 residues long. V lost 0 bases, J lost 5 bases, and 14 bases lay in between. The CDR3 nucleotides are TGTGCCAGAAGCTTGGGTAGCAGGGAAGGAACTGAAGCTTTCTTT. Its translation: CARSLGSREGTEAFF.

CDR3 nucleotides: TGTGCCAGCAGCCTAAGGGACAGGGTTGTTGGCTACACCTTC. Translated, it gives CASSLRDRVVGYTF. The chain links TRBV2 to TRBJ1-2, with 9 bases lining up with TRBD1. J lost 7 bases, V lost 6 bases, and 9 bases had no gene match. From germline, CDR1 is SNHLY and CDR2 FYNNEI. The CDR3 is made up of 14 amino acids.

J is TRBJ2-2 and V is TRBV11-3; D perhaps matches TRBD2 (5 bases). The CDR3 extends over 13 amino acids. V lost 5 bases, J lost 7 bases, and 11 bases lay in between. Germline CDR1 SGHNT, CDR2 YENEEA. The CDR3 DNA sequence: TGTGCCAGCAGCCCAGGAGGTGTCGGGGAGCTGTTTTTT. Protein sequence: CASSPGGVGELFF.

The chain couples TRBV18 to TRBJ2-2; 7 bases align to TRBD1. The CDR3 has 15 residues. Losses at the gene ends were 6 bases for V and 4 bases for J; bases not matched to a gene: 8. Germline V lookup: CDR1 KGHSH, CDR2 LQKENI. Here the CDR3 reads CASSSGQALTGELFF. CDR3 sequence (DNA): TGTGCCAGCTCCTCCGGACAGGCCCTCACCGGGGAGCTGTTTTTT.

V gene TRBV15 combines with J gene TRBJ2-5; TRBD2 matches at 7 bases. CDR3 size: 14 residues. Germline loops: CDR1 LNHNV, CDR2 YYDKDF (reference sequence). V shed 3 bases and J 0 bases; nucleotides not matched to a gene: 1. CDR3 loop: CATSSGGNQETQYF. In nucleotides, the CDR3 is TGTGCCACCAGCAGCGGGGGGAACCAAGAGACCCAGTACTTC.

This chain joins TRBV5-1 and TRBJ1-1; D is uncertain. Germline-derived CDR1 and CDR2 are SGHRS and YFSETQ. V lost 2 bases and J 7 bases, leaving 15 bases between the germline ends. The CDR3 runs 14 residues. The CDR3 nucleotides read TGCGCCAGCAGCTTAAGTTCAGGAAGAAGTGAAGCTTTCTTT. Translated, it gives CASSLSSGRSEAFF.

V gene TRBV10-3 combines with J gene TRBJ2-2; 8 bases agree with TRBD1. With 10 bases clipped from V and 7 bases from J, the junction kept 5 bases outside the gene matches. This CDR3 comprises 12 residues. Germline CDR1 is ENHRY and CDR2 is SYGVKD. CDR3 DNA sequence: TGTGCCACTCAGGGGGCGATCGGGGAGCTGTTTTTT. Translating it yields CATQGAIGELFF.

The chain joins TRBV6-5 to TRBJ2-3, with TRBD2 identical over 7 bases. Germline V gives CDR1 MNHEY, CDR2 SVGAGI. The junction had 11 bases not matched to a gene; V was cut back by 8 bases and J by 3 bases. This CDR3 has 15 amino acids. The CDR3 DNA reads TGTGCCAGCGCCCCCCGGGACTATATGACAGATACGCAGTATTTT. Its translation: CASAPRDYMTDTQYF.

The gene calls are TRBV6-6 and TRBJ1-1, with 7 bases fitting TRBD1. Germline V lookup: CDR1 MNHNY, CDR2 SVGAGI (reference sequence). The CDR3 loop spans 13 amino acids. V lost 6 bases and J lost 4; bases outside the gene matches: 5. The DNA of the CDR3 is TGTGCCAGCAGCTTAGGGGGCGGCACTGAAGCTTTCTTT. The encoded protein is CASSLGGGTEAFF.

The chain is built from TRBV29-1 and TRBJ1-2, with 9 bases identical to TRBD1. CDR3 length: 12 residues. The germline CDR1 and CDR2 sequences are SQVTM and ANQGSEA. V gave up 6 bases and J gave up 5 bases; unmatched junction bases: 4. For the CDR3, the DNA is TGCAGCGTCTCCGGGACAGGGTATGGCTACACCTTC. Translation gives CSVSGTGYGYTF.

This chain joins TRBV6-5 and TRBJ1-1; no clear D gene. CDR1 and CDR2 (germline): MNHEY, SVGAGI. CDR3 size: 15 residues. V was clipped by 0 bases and J by 1 base, with 9 bases between them. CDR3: CASSYSPQKNTEAFF. The DNA for the CDR3 is TGTGCCAGCAGTTACTCGCCTCAGAAGAACACTGAAGCTTTCTTT.